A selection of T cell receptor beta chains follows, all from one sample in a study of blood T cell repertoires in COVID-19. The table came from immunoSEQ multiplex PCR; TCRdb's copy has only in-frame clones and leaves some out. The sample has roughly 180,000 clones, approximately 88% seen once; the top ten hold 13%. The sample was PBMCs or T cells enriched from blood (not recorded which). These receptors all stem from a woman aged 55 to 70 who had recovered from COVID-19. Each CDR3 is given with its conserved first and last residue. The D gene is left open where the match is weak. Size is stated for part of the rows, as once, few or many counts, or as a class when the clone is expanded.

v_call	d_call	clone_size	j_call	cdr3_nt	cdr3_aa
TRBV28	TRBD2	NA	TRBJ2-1	TGTGCCAGCAGTTTCTCAGCGGGAGGGGATGAGCAGTTCTTC	CASSFSAGGDEQFF
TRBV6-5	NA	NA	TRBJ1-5	TGTGCCAGCACTAGAACGAGCAATCAGCCCCAGCATTTT	CASTRTSNQPQHF
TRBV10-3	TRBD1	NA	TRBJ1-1	TGTGCCACCTACAGGGGGCTAGGGACTGAAGCTTTCTTT	CATYRGLGTEAFF
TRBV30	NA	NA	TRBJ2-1	TGTGCCTGGAGTGTACGGCGGAAAGACCAGCAGTTCTTC	CAWSVRRKDQQFF
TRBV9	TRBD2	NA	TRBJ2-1	TGTGCCAGCAAGAGGGCTAGCGGGGGGGACTACAATGAGCAGTTCTTC	CASKRASGGDYNEQFF
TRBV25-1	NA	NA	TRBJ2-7	TGTGCCAGCACCGGGGGCAGGGGGTATTTCGGCGGGCAGTACTTC	CASTGGRGYFGGQYF
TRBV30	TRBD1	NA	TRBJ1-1	TGTGCCTGGAGTATGGTCGGGACAGGGAGGCCGAACACTGAAGCTTTCTTT	CAWSMVGTGRPNTEAFF
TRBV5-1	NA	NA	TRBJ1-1	TGCGCCAGCAGCTTTGATCGGGTTGCGGTGAACACTGAAGCTTTCTTT	CASSFDRVAVNTEAFF
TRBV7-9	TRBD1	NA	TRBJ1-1	TGTGCCAGCAGCTTTTCAGGGGGCGACGAAGCTTTCTTT	CASSFSGGDEAFF
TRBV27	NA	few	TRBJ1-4	TGTGCCAGCAGTCGACCGATGAGGGAAAAACTGTTTTTT	CASSRPMREKLFF
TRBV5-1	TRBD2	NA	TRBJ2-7	TGCGCCAGCAGCACCGGAGAGGGACTAGCGGGAGGCGAGCAGTACTTC	CASSTGEGLAGGEQYF
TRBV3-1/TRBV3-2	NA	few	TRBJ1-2	TGTGCCAGCAGTTATCAGCGGAACCCCCACGGCTACACCTTC	CASSYQRNPHGYTF
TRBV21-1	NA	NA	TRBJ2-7	TGTGCCAGCATTCTAACGTCCCACGGTTATTCCTACGAGCAGTACTTC	CASILTSHGYSYEQYF
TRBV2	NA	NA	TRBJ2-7	TGTGCCAGCAGTGACCCGACCAGGCTACGGCACTACGAGCAGTACTTC	CASSDPTRLRHYEQYF
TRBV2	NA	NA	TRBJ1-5	TGTGCCAGCAGTGAGTATTCGGATCAGCCCCAGCATTTT	CASSEYSDQPQHF
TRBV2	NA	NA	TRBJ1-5	TGTGCCCGCAGTCAGGGGTGGGTCAATCAGCCCCAGCATTTT	CARSQGWVNQPQHF
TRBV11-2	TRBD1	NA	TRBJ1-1	TGTGCCAGCAGCCGGGGACAGCTGAACACTGAAGCTTTCTTT	CASSRGQLNTEAFF
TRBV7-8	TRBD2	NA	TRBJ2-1	TGTGCCAGCAGCTTTCCCGGGCGGGAGAAGGGTGAGCAGTTCTTC	CASSFPGREKGEQFF
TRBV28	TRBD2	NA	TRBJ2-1	TGTGCCAGCAGCCCGGGACTAGCGGGAGTGGATGAGCAGTTCTTC	CASSPGLAGVDEQFF
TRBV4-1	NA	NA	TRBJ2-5	TGCGCCAGCAGCCAAGTGATGAGGGGGGGCGGTGAGACCCAGTACTTC	CASSQVMRGGGETQYF
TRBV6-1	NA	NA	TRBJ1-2	TGTGCCAGCAGTGAATCTCGGGTAGGGGAAGGTGGCTACACCTTC	CASSESRVGEGGYTF
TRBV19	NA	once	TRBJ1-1	TGTGCCAGTACCCCAAACAGGTTAAGCACTGAAGCTTTCTTT	CASTPNRLSTEAFF
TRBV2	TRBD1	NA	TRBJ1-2	TGTGCCAGCTCCCCACAGGGGGAGTATGGCTACACCTTC	CASSPQGEYGYTF
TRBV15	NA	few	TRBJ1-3	TGTGCCACCAGCAGAGATCTCAGGGGATCTGGAAACACCATATATTTT	CATSRDLRGSGNTIYF
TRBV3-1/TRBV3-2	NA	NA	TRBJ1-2	TGTGCCAGCAGCCAAGCTGGGGGCGGCTATGGCTACACCTTC	CASSQAGGGYGYTF
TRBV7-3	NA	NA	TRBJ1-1	TGTGCCAGCAGCTTAGGGGCGAACACTGAAGCTTTCTTT	CASSLGANTEAFF
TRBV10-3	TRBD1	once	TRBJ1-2	TGTGCCATCAGTGAGGGACAGGGAAATGGCTACACCTTC	CAISEGQGNGYTF
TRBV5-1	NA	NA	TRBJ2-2	TGCGCCAGCAGCTTAAGCGGGACAGGTGGATCCGGGGAGCTGTTTTTT	CASSLSGTGGSGELFF
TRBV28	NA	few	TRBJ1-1	TGTGCCAGCAGTTTCAAGGGGGAAGCTTTCTTT	CASSFKGEAFF
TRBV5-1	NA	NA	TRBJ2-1	TGCGCCAGCAGCCTCGGGACATACAATGAGCAGTTCTTC	CASSLGTYNEQFF
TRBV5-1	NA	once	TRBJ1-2	TGCGCCAGCAGCTTGTGGGGGGAAAACTATGGCTACACCTTC	CASSLWGENYGYTF
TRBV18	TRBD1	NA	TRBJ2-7	TGTGCCAGCTCACCCCCCGGGACAGGGGATGGCGAGCAGTACTTC	CASSPPGTGDGEQYF
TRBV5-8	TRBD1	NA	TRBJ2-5	TGTGCCAGCACCATTCTACAGGGACAGGGCTTAAGAGAGACCCAGTACTTC	CASTILQGQGLRETQYF